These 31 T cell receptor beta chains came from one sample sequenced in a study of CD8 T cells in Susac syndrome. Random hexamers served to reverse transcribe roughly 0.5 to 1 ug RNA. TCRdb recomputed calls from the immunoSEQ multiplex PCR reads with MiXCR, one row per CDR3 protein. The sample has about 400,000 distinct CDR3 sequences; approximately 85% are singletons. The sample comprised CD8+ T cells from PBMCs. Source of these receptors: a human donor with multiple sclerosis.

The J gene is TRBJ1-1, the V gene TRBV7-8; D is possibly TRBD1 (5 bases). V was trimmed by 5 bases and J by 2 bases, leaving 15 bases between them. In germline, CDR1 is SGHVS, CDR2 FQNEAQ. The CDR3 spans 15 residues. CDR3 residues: CASSLPGDPNTEAFF. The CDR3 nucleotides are TGTGCCAGCAGCCTACCGGGGGACCCCAACACTGAAGCTTTCTTT. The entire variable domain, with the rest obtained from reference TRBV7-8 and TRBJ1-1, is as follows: GAGVSQSPRYKVAKRGQDVALRCDPISGHVSLFWYQQALGQGPEFLTYFQNEAQLDKSGLPSDRFFAERPEGSVSTLKIQRTQQEDSAVYLCASSLPGDPNTEAFFGQGTRLTVV.

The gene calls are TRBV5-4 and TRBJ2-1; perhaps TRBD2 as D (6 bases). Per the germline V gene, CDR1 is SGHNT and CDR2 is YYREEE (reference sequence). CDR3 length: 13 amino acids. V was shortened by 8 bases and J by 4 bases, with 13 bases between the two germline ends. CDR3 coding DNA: TGTGCCAGTACCGGGACTGAATACAATGAGCAGTTCTTC. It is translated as CASTGTEYNEQFF. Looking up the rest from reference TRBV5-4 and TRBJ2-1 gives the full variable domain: ETGVTQSPTHLIKTRGQQVTLRCSSQSGHNTVSWYQQALGQGPQFIFQYYREEENGRGNFPPRFSGLQFPNYSSELNVNALELDDSALYLCASTGTEYNEQFFGPGTRLTVL.

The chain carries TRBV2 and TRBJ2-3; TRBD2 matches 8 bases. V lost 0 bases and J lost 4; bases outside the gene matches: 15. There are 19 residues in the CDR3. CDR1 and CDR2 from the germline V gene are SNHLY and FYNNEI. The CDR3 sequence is CASSEAGMGAGGRADTQYF. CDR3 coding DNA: TGTGCCAGCAGTGAAGCGGGGATGGGTGCGGGGGGCCGCGCAGATACGCAGTATTTT.

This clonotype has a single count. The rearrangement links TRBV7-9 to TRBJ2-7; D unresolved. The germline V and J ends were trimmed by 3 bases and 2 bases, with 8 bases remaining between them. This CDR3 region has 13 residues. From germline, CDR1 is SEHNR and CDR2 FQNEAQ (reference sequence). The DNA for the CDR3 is TGTGCCAGCAGCTTGGACGTAACCTACGAGCAGTACTTC. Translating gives CASSLDVTYEQYF.

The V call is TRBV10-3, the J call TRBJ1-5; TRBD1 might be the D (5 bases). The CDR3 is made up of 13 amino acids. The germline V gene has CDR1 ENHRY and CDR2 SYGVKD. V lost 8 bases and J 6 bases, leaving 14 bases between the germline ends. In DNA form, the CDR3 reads TGTGCCATCCTGGAGGGGCCGGGTCAGCCCCAGCATTTT. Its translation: CAILEGPGQPQHF.

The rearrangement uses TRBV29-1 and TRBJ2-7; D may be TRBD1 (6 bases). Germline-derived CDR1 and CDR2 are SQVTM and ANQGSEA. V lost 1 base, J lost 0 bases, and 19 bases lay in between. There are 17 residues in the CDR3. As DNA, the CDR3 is TGCAGCGTTGAAGGAGAGGGGTTGAGGGGGACCTCCTACGAGCAGTACTTC. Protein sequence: CSVEGEGLRGTSYEQYF.

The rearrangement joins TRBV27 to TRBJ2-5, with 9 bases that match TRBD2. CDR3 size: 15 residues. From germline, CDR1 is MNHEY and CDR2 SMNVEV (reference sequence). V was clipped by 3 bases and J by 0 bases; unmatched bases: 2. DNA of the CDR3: TGTGCCAGCAGTTTTGGCGGGGGGGACCAAGAGACCCAGTACTTC. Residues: CASSFGGGDQETQYF.

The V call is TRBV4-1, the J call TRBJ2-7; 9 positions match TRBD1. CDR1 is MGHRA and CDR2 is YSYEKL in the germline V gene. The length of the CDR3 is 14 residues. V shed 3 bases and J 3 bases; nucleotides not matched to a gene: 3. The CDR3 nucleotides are TGCGCCAGCAGCCAGGACAGGGGCAACTACGAGCAGTACTTC. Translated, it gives CASSQDRGNYEQYF.

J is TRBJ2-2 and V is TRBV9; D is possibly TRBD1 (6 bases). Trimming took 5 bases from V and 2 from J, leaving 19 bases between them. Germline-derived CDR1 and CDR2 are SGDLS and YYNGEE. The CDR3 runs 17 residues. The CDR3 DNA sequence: TGTGCCAGCAGTGATTCACCGGGACAAGTAAACACCGGGGAGCTGTTTTTT. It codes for CASSDSPGQVNTGELFF.

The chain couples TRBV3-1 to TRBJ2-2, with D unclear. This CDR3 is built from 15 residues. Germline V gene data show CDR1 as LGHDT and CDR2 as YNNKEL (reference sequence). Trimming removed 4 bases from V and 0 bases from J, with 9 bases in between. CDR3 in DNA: TGTGCCAGCAGCCGCTATCTTTCGAACACCGGGGAGCTGTTTTTT. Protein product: CASSRYLSNTGELFF.

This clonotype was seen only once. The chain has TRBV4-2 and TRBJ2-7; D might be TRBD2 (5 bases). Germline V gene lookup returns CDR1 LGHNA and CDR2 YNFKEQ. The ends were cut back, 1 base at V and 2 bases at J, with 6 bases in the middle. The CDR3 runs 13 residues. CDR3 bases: TGTGCCAGCAGCCAAGCGGGAACCTACGAGCAGTACTTC. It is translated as CASSQAGTYEQYF.

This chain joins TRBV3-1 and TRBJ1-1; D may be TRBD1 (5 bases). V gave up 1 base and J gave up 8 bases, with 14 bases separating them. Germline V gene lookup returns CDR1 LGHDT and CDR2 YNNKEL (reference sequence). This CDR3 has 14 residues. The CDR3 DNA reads TGTGCCAGCAGCCAAGCCTTCGGCGGGGGGGAAGCTTTCTTT. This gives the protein CASSQAFGGGEAFF.

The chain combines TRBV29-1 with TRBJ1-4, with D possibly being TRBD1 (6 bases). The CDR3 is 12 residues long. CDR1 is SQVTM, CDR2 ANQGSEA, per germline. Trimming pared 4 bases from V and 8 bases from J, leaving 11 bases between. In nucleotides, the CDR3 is TGCAGCGTTGCAGGGGATGGGGAAAAACTGTTTTTT. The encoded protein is CSVAGDGEKLFF.

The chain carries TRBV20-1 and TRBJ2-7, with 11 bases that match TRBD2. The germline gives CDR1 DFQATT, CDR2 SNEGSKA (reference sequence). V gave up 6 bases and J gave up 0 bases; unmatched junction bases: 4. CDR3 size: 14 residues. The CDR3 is CSALTSGSSYEQYF. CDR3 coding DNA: TGCAGTGCGCTAACTAGCGGGAGCTCCTACGAGCAGTACTTC.

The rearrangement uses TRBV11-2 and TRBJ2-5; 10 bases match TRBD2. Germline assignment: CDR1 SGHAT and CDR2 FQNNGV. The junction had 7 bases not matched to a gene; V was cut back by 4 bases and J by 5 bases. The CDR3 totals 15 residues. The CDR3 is CASSSIAGGEETQYF. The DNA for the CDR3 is TGTGCCAGCAGCTCAATAGCGGGGGGAGAGGAGACCCAGTACTTC.

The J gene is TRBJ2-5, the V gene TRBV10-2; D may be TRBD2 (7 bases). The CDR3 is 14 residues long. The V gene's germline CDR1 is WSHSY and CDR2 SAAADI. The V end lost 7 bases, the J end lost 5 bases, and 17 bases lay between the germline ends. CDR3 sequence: CASMGGAELETQYF. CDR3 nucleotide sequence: TGCGCCAGCATGGGGGGGGCCGAATTGGAGACCCAGTACTTC.

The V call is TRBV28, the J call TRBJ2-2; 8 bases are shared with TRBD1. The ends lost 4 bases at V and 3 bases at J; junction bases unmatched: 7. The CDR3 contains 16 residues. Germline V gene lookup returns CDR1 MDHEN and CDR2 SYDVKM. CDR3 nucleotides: TGTGCCAGCAGTTACCTGGACAGGGAGGACACCGGGGAGCTGTTTTTT. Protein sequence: CASSYLDREDTGELFF.

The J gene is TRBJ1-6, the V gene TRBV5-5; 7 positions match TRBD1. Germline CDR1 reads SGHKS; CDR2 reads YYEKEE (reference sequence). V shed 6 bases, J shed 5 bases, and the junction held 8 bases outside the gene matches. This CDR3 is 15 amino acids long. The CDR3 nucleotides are TGTGCCAGCACCAACAGGGGAAACGATAATTCACCCCTCCACTTT. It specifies CASTNRGNDNSPLHF.

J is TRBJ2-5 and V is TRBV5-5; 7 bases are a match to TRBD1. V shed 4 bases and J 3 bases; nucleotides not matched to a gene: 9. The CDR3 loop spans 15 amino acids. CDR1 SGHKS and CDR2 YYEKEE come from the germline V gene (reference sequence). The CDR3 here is CASSTGQVVEETQYF. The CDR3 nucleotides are TGTGCCAGCAGCACCGGACAGGTTGTGGAAGAGACCCAGTACTTC.

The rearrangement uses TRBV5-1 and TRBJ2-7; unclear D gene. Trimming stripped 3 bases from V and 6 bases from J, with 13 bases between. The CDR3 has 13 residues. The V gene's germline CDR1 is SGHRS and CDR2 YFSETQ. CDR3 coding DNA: TGCGCCAGCAGCTACCTACCAGTTATCGAGCAGTACTTC. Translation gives CASSYLPVIEQYF.

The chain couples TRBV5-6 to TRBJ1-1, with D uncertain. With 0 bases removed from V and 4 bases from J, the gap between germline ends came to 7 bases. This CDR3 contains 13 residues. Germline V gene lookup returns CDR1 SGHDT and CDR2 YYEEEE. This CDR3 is CASSLVQATEAFF. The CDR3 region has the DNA TGTGCCAGCAGCTTGGTGCAGGCCACTGAAGCTTTCTTT.

The CDR3 region has the DNA TGCGCCAGCAGCCAAGAGGGGCTCTATCAGCCCCAGCATTTT. This translates into CASSQEGLYQPQHF. The chain is built from TRBV4-1 and TRBJ1-5; tentative D call: TRBD1 (5 bases). This CDR3 contains 14 residues. Trimming took off 0 bases at V and 5 bases at J, with 8 bases between the two ends. The germline gives CDR1 MGHRA, CDR2 YSYEKL.

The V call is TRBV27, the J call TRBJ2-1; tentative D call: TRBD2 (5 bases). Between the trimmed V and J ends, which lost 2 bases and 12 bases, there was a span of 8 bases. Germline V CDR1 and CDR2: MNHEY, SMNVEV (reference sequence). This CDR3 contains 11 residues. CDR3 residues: CASSLAGWQFF. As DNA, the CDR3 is TGTGCCAGCAGTTTAGCGGGTTGGCAGTTCTTC.

The CDR3 DNA follows: TGTGCCAGCAGTGTGAGGGCTGGCAGGGAGCTAGGAGAGACCCAGTACTTC. This gives the protein CASSVRAGRELGETQYF. V usage is TRBV5-4 and J usage is TRBJ2-5; D is possibly TRBD1 or TRBD2 (5 bases each). The length of the CDR3 is 17 residues. Trimming left V 5 bases short and J 4 bases short, with 24 bases between. Germline V gene lookup returns CDR1 SGHNT and CDR2 YYREEE (reference sequence).

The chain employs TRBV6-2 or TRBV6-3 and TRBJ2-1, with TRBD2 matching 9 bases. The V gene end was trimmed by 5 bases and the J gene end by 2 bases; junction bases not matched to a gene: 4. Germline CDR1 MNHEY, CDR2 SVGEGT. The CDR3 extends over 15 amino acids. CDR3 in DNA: TGTGCCAGCAGTCGGACTAGCGAGACCTACAATGAGCAGTTCTTC. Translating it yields CASSRTSETYNEQFF.

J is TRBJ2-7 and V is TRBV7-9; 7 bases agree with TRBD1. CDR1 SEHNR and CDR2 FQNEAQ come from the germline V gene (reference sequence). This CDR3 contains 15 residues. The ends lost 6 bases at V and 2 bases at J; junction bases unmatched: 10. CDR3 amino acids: CASSSRDRRAYEQYF. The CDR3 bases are TGTGCCAGCAGTTCTAGGGACAGAAGAGCCTACGAGCAGTACTTC.

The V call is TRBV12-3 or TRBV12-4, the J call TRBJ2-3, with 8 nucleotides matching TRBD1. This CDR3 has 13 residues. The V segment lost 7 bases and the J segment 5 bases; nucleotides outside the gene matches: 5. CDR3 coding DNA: TGTGCCAGCACTACAGGGGGAATAGATACGCAGTATTTT. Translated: CASTTGGIDTQYF.

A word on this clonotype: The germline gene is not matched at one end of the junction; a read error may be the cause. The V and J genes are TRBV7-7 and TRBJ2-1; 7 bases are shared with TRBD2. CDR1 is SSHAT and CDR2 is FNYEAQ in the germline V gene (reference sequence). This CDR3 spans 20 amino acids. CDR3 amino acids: CASSSIGHPQGGERVDEQFF. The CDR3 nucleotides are TGTGCTAGCAGCTCCATAGGACATCCCCAGGGAGGGGAGCGGGTCGATGAGCAGTTCTTC. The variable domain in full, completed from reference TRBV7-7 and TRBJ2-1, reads GAGVSQSPRYKVTKRGQDVTLRCDPISSHATLYWYQQALGQGPEFLTYFNYEAQPDKSGLPSDRFSAERPEGSISTLTIQRTEQRDSAMYRCASSSIGHPQGGERVDEQFFGPGTRLTVL.

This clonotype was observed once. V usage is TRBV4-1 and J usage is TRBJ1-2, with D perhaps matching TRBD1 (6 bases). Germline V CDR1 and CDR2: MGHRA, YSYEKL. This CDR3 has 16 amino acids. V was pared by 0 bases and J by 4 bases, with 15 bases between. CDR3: CASSQDEWGGSYGYTF. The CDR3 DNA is TGCGCCAGCAGCCAAGATGAGTGGGGGGGCAGCTATGGCTACACCTTC.

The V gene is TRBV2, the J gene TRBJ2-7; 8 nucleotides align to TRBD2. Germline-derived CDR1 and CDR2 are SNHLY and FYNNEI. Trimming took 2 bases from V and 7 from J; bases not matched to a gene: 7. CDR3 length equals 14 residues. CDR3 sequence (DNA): TGTGCCAGCAGTGAAATAGCGGGGCTAACTGAGCAGTACTTC. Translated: CASSEIAGLTEQYF.

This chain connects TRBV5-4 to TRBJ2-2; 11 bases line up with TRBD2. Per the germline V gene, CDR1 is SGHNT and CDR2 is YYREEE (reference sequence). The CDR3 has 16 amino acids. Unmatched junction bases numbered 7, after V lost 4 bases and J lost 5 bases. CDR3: CASSPYSGGGTGELFF. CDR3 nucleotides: TGTGCCAGCAGCCCCTATAGCGGGGGGGGTACCGGGGAGCTGTTTTTT.